Below, 27 T cell receptor beta chains from the same sample are listed, as sequenced in a study of blood T cell repertoires in COVID-19. The assay was immunoSEQ multiplex PCR, and TCRdb's table has in-frame clones only and misses some. The sample has tens of thousands of clones, 90% seen once. Sequencing was performed on peripheral blood. These receptors all come from a man in his fifties with COVID-19, enrolled during active disease.

This clone was picked up one time. V is TRBV3-1 (or the pseudogene TRBV3-2) and J is TRBJ1-6; 7 bases match TRBD1. J lost 4 bases, V lost 6 bases, and 9 bases had no gene match. This CDR3 has 16 amino acids. Germline V gene lookup returns CDR1 LGHDT and CDR2 YNNKEL (reference sequence). The CDR3 region has the DNA TGTGCCAGCAGACAGTCCGACAGGGTTTATAATTCACCCCTCCACTTT. It specifies CASRQSDRVYNSPLHF.

The chain joins TRBV14 to TRBJ1-1, with D possibly matching TRBD1 (5 bases). Germline loops: CDR1 SGHDN, CDR2 FVKESK. The CDR3 has 15 residues. V shed 4 bases and J shed 1 base, with 13 bases lying between them. For the CDR3, the DNA is TGTGCCAGCAGCCTTAACCAGGGCGCGAACACTGAAGCTTTCTTT. Translation: CASSLNQGANTEAFF. The variable domain in full, with the rest retrieved from reference TRBV14 and TRBJ1-1, is EAGVTQFPSHSVIEKGQTVTLRCDPISGHDNLYWYRRVMGKEIKFLLHFVKESKQDESGMPNNRFLAERTGGTYSTLKVQPAELEDSGVYFCASSLNQGANTEAFFGQGTRLTVV.

The gene calls are TRBV5-1 and TRBJ1-2; no clear D gene. V lost 4 bases, J lost 0 bases, and 10 bases lay in between. Germline V gene lookup returns CDR1 SGHRS and CDR2 YFSETQ. The CDR3 has 14 amino acids. Written as DNA, the CDR3 is TGCGCCAGCAGCCTCGGGAATTCTAACTATGGCTACACCTTC. It translates to CASSLGNSNYGYTF. Complete variable domain (other parts from reference TRBV5-1 and TRBJ1-2): KAGVTQTPRYLIKTRGQQVTLSCSPISGHRSVSWYQQTPGQGLQFLFEYFSETQRNKGNFPGRFSGRQFSNSRSEMNVSTLELGDSALYLCASSLGNSNYGYTFGSGTRLTVV.

CDR3 coding DNA: TGTGCCAGTAGTAGATACAATACAGGTGTTTATCAGCCCCAGCATTTT. Encoded protein: CASSRYNTGVYQPQHF. The V gene is TRBV19, the J gene TRBJ1-5; perhaps TRBD1 as D (5 bases). Trimming pared 4 bases from V and 5 bases from J, leaving 18 bases between. Per germline, CDR1 LNHDA and CDR2 SQIVND (reference sequence). The CDR3 runs to 16 residues.

V is TRBV7-9 and J is TRBJ2-7, with 13 bases that match TRBD2. Germline V gene lookup returns CDR1 SEHNR and CDR2 FQNEAQ (reference sequence). The CDR3 contains 15 residues. The V and J ends lost 4 bases and 3 bases, in that order; junction bases with no gene match: 3. The CDR3 region has the DNA TGTGCCAGCAGCTCCGGACTAGCGGGAGTCTACGAGCAGTACTTC. This gives the protein CASSSGLAGVYEQYF.

The chain joins TRBV7-8 to TRBJ2-5; D might be TRBD2 (6 bases). The germline gives CDR1 SGHVS, CDR2 FQNEAQ. Trimming stripped 4 bases from V and 5 bases from J, with 17 bases between. This CDR3 spans 15 amino acids. CDR3 in amino acids: CASSSQRVKRETQYF. CDR3 sequence (DNA): TGTGCCAGCAGCTCCCAGCGGGTAAAGCGGGAGACCCAGTACTTC.

This clone has just one count. CDR3 loop: CASTELLSSYNEQFF. For the CDR3, the DNA is TGTGCCAGCACCGAACTCCTGAGCTCCTACAATGAGCAGTTCTTC. The chain uses TRBV6-5 and TRBJ2-1, with D hard to call. V lost 7 bases and J lost 0, with 13 bases in between. Germline CDR1 is MNHEY and CDR2 is SVGAGI. The CDR3 has 15 residues.

V and J are TRBV5-5 and TRBJ1-1; D gene uncertain. Germline V lookup: CDR1 SGHKS, CDR2 YYEKEE (reference sequence). V lost 0 bases to trimming and J lost 6 bases, with 12 bases between them. The CDR3 has 14 amino acids. In nucleotides, the CDR3 is TGTGCCAGCAGCTTGGGGACGGACTTGCCTGAAGCTTTCTTT. Amino acid sequence: CASSLGTDLPEAFF.

A single count supports this clone. The chain employs TRBV4-1 and TRBJ2-2; 8 nucleotides line up with TRBD2. J was trimmed by 7 bases and V by 0 bases; bases with no gene match: 13. From germline, CDR1 is MGHRA and CDR2 YSYEKL. There are 18 residues in the CDR3. This CDR3 is CASSQEGRAGVEGGELFF. The CDR3 coding sequence is TGCGCCAGCAGCCAAGAAGGCAGAGCGGGAGTAGAGGGCGGGGAGCTGTTTTTT.

This rearrangement joins TRBV29-1 to TRBJ2-1; 12 nucleotides line up with TRBD2. CDR1 is SQVTM and CDR2 is ANQGSEA in the germline V gene. The CDR3 totals 13 residues. CDR3 DNA: TGCGCAAAGACCAAGCTAGCGGGAGGGGAGCAGTTCTTC. This translates into CAKTKLAGGEQFF.

The genes are TRBV5-5 and TRBJ2-1; D ambiguous. The V gene lost 5 bases and the J gene lost 4 bases, with 10 bases spanning the gap. Germline loops: CDR1 SGHKS, CDR2 YYEKEE (reference sequence). The CDR3 covers 13 residues. CDR3 coding DNA: TGTGCCAGCAGGGCTCGCCCGTACAATGAGCAGTTCTTC. It is translated as CASRARPYNEQFF.

The chain combines TRBV19 with TRBJ2-1, with 8 bases fitting TRBD1. The CDR3 covers 16 residues. V gave up 1 base and J gave up 6 bases; unmatched junction bases: 8. Germline-derived CDR1 and CDR2 are LNHDA and SQIVND (reference sequence). CDR3 bases: TGTGCCAGTAGTATAGTAGGTCAGGGGGCGGGCAATGAGCAGTTCTTC. Translation: CASSIVGQGAGNEQFF.

The chain employs TRBV30 and TRBJ2-3, with TRBD2 matching over 9 bases. The germline V gene has CDR1 GTSNPN and CDR2 SVGIG (reference sequence). The CDR3 loop spans 14 amino acids. The junction had 11 bases not matched to a gene; V was cut back by 8 bases and J by 5 bases. The chain's CDR3 is CAARRAGGGDTQYF. DNA for the CDR3: TGTGCCGCCAGGCGCGCGGGAGGGGGAGATACGCAGTATTTT. Combining the CDR3 with reference TRBV30 and TRBJ2-3 gives the whole variable domain SQTIHQWPATLVQPVGSPLSLECTVEGTSNPNLYWYRQAAGRGLQLLFYSVGIGQISSEVPQNLSASRPQDRQFILSSKKLLLSDSGFYLCAARRAGGGDTQYFGPGTRLTVL.

This sequence joins TRBV28 and TRBJ2-5, with TRBD2 as a possible D gene (6 bases). Germline CDR1 MDHEN, CDR2 SYDVKM. The CDR3 length is 14 residues. V lost 3 bases and J 2 bases, leaving 10 bases between the germline ends. Here the CDR3 DNA reads TGTGCCAGCAGTTTCGTGGGGGGACAAGAGACCCAGTACTTC. Its protein is CASSFVGGQETQYF.

The rearrangement joins TRBV23-1 to TRBJ1-1, with 10 bases lining up with TRBD1. TRBV23-1 is given ORF status, its function remaining uncertain. CDR3 length: 16 residues. V was clipped by 10 bases and J by 0 bases; unmatched bases: 11. CDR3 coding DNA: TGCGCCACAACGCTCCGGGACAGGGGAGTGAACACTGAAGCTTTCTTT. Amino acids: CATTLRDRGVNTEAFF.

The V and J genes are TRBV27 and TRBJ1-2; 10 bases align to TRBD1. The J segment lost 4 bases and the V segment lost 5 bases, leaving 1 base of the junction unmatched. Germline assignment: CDR1 MNHEY and CDR2 SMNVEV (reference sequence). The CDR3 covers 13 residues. CDR3 bases: TGTGCCAGCAGTCGGACAGGGGGCTATGGCTACACCTTC. Translation gives CASSRTGGYGYTF.

CDR3 loop: CASSLYVGQNIVTDTQYF. CDR3 in DNA: TGTGCCAGCAGCTTATATGTGGGACAGAATATCGTCACAGATACGCAGTATTTT. The J gene is TRBJ2-3, the V gene TRBV7-2; 7 nucleotides line up with TRBD1. The CDR3 is 18 amino acids. Losses at the gene ends were 2 bases for V and 2 bases for J; bases not matched to a gene: 13. Per the germline V gene, CDR1 is SGHTA and CDR2 is FQGNSA.

The V gene is TRBV29-1, the J gene TRBJ2-7, with D tentatively TRBD2 (5 bases). CDR1 and CDR2 (germline): SQVTM, ANQGSEA. The CDR3 covers 12 residues. V lost 4 bases, J lost 1 base, and 8 bases lay in between. The CDR3 reads CSVGWTSYEQYF. As DNA, the CDR3 is TGCAGCGTTGGATGGACTTCCTACGAGCAGTACTTC.

The rearrangement uses TRBV20-1 and TRBJ2-7; a weak D match, TRBD2 (5 bases). Germline V gene lookup returns CDR1 DFQATT and CDR2 SNEGSKA (reference sequence). This CDR3 spans 11 amino acids. Between the trimmed V and J ends, which lost 6 bases and 7 bases, there was a span of 13 bases. This chain's CDR3 is CSARSSGEQYF. CDR3 nucleotide sequence: TGCAGTGCCCGATCCTCGGGGGAGCAGTACTTC.

The chain couples TRBV6-6 to TRBJ2-5; 9 bases fit TRBD1. V shed 8 bases and J 3 bases; nucleotides not matched to a gene: 4. Germline assignment: CDR1 MNHNY and CDR2 SVGAGI (reference sequence). The CDR3 contains 13 residues. As DNA, the CDR3 is TGTGCCAGCGTACAGGGGGCAAAAGAGACCCAGTACTTC. This translates into CASVQGAKETQYF.

This CDR3 is CASSFGTTSSYEQYF. CDR3 sequence (DNA): TGTGCCAGCAGTTTCGGGACTACCAGCTCCTACGAGCAGTACTTC. The V call is TRBV6-5, the J call TRBJ2-7; 7 nucleotides line up with TRBD2. This CDR3 is 15 amino acids long. Germline V gene sequence: CDR1 MNHEY, CDR2 SVGAGI. V lost 4 bases, J lost 0 bases, and 6 bases stayed unmatched.

This clone showed up just a few times. The V call is TRBV27, the J call TRBJ2-7; D is uncertain. Germline CDR1 and CDR2: MNHEY and SMNVEV (reference sequence). This CDR3 region has 13 residues. The V end was cut by 0 bases, the J end by 5 bases, with 8 bases between. CDR3 bases: TGTGCCAGCAGTTTATCCCTAATCGACGAGCAGTACTTC. Translating gives CASSLSLIDEQYF.

This clone was found once. This chain joins TRBV7-2 and TRBJ2-7; 10 bases align to TRBD2. Germline lookup yields CDR1 SGHTA and CDR2 FQGNSA. Unmatched junction bases numbered 20, after V lost 3 bases and J lost 6 bases. The CDR3 runs 19 residues. CDR3 region: CASSLERLAGAAPGREQYF. CDR3 in DNA: TGTGCCAGCAGCTTGGAAAGACTAGCGGGTGCCGCCCCAGGTCGCGAGCAGTACTTC.

The chain combines TRBV5-4 with TRBJ2-2, with 8 bases that match TRBD1. V trimming: 6 bases; J trimming: 5 bases; junction bases outside the gene matches: 6. The CDR3 runs 14 residues. Germline V gene lookup returns CDR1 SGHNT and CDR2 YYREEE (reference sequence). CDR3 DNA sequence: TGTGCCAGCACTGGGCAGGGGGCGACCGGGGAGCTGTTTTTT. It encodes CASTGQGATGELFF.

The chain recombines TRBV10-3 with TRBJ1-2; D gene ambiguous. The CDR3 is 12 amino acids. Germline CDR1 is ENHRY and CDR2 is SYGVKD. Trimming left V 3 bases short and J 6 bases short, with 8 bases between. CDR3 in amino acids: CAISERSDGYTF. The CDR3 nucleotides are TGTGCCATCAGTGAACGATCGGATGGCTACACCTTC.

The V gene is TRBV9, the J gene TRBJ2-6, with a possible D match to TRBD1 (5 bases). The length of the CDR3 is 17 residues. Germline V gene lookup returns CDR1 SGDLS and CDR2 YYNGEE. V lost 0 bases to trimming and J lost 0 bases, with 10 bases between them. The CDR3 sequence: CASSVGTPNSGANVLTF. CDR3 in DNA: TGTGCCAGCAGCGTAGGGACACCGAACTCTGGGGCCAACGTCCTGACTTTC.

The chain is built from TRBV9 and TRBJ1-2; TRBD1 aligns across 9 bases. Germline assignment: CDR1 SGDLS and CDR2 YYNGEE. This CDR3 has 15 amino acids. V lost 0 bases and J lost 7; bases outside the gene matches: 7. The CDR3 loop is CASSVGPQGAFGYTF. In DNA, the CDR3 is TGTGCCAGCAGCGTAGGACCACAGGGGGCGTTTGGCTACACCTTC.